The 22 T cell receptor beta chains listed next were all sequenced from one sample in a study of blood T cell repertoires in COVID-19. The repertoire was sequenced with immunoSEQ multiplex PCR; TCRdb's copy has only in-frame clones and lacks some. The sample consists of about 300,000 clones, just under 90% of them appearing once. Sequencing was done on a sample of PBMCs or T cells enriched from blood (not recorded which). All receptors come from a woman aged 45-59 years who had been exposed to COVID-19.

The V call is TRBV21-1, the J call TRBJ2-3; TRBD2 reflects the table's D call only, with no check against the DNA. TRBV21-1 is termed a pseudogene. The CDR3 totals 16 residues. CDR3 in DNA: TGTGCCAGCAGCATCGGACTAGCGGGGGGGGCTAATACGCAGTATTTT. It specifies CASSIGLAGGANTQYF.

The CDR3 DNA sequence: TGCAGACTAGCAGGGACCACTGAAGCTTTCTTT. Translation gives CRLAGTTEAFF. This chain connects TRBV20-1 to TRBJ1-1, with a weak D call TRBD1 (5 bases). This CDR3 has 11 residues. The V gene's germline CDR1 is DFQATT and CDR2 SNEGSKA (reference sequence).

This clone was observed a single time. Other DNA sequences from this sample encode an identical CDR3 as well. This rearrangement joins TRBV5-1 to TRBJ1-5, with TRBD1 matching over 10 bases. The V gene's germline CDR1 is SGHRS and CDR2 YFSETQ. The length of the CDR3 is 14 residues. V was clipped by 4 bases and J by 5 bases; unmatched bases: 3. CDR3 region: CASSPGTGDQPQHF. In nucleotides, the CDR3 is TGCGCCAGCAGCCCCGGGACAGGGGATCAGCCCCAGCATTTT.

In DNA form, the CDR3 reads TGTGCCAGCAGCTTGGACGGGTATAATTCACCCCTCCACTTT. It is translated as CASSLDGYNSPLHF. The chain combines TRBV5-4 with TRBJ1-6; D is undetermined. Trimming removed 0 bases at V and 4 bases at J, with 5 bases between. CDR1 and CDR2 from the germline V gene are SGHNT and YYREEE (reference sequence). The CDR3 sequence is 14 residues long.

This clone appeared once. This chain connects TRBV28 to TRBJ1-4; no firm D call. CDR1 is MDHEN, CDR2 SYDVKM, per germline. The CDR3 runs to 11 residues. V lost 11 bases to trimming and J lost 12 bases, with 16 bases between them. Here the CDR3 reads CAHSSRYELFF. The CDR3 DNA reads TGTGCCCACAGCAGTCGGTACGAACTGTTTTTT.

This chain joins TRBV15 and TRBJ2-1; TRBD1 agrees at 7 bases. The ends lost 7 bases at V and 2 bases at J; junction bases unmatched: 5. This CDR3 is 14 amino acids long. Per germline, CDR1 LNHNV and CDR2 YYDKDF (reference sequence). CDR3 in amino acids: CATTAGTAYNEQFF. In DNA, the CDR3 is TGTGCCACCACCGCCGGGACAGCCTACAATGAGCAGTTCTTC.

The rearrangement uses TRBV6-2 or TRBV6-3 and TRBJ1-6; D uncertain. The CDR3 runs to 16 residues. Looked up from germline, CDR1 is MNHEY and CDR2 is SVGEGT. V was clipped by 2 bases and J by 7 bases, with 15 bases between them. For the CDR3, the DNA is TGTGCCAGCAGTTACGATTCGGGCTCGGGGAATTCACCCCTCCACTTT. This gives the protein CASSYDSGSGNSPLHF.

CDR3 in DNA: TGTGCCAGCAGCTTAGGGCAGGGCCCTACCTACGAGCAGTACTTC. Protein: CASSLGQGPTYEQYF. The chain has TRBV11-2 and TRBJ2-7, with a weak D call TRBD1 (5 bases). V lost 1 base, J lost 2 bases, and 12 bases lay in between. The CDR3 length is 15 residues. The germline V gene encodes CDR1 SGHAT and CDR2 FQNNGV.

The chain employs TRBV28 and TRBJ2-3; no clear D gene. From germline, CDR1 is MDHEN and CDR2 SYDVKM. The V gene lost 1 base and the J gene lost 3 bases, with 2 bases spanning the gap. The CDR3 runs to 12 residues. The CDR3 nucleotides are TGTGCCAGCAGTTTATTAACAGATACGCAGTATTTT. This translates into CASSLLTDTQYF.

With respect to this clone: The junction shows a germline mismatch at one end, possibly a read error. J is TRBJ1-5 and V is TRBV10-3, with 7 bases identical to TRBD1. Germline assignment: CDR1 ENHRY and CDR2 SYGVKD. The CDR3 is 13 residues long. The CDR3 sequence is CAISGDSSQPQHF. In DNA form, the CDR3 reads TGTGCCATCAGTGGGGACAGCAGTCAGCCCCAGCATTTT.

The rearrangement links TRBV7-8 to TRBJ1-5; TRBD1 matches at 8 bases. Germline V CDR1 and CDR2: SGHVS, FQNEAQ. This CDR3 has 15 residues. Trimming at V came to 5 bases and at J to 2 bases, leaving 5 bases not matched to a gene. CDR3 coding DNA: TGTGCCAGCAGCCCAGGGGGCGCGGGCAATCAGCCCCAGCATTTT. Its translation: CASSPGGAGNQPQHF.

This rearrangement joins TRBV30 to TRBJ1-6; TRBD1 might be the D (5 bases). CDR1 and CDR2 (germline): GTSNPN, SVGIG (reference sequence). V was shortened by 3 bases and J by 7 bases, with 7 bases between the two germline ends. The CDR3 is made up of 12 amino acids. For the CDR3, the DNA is TGTGCCTGGAGGGGGCCAAATTCACCCCTCCACTTT. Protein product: CAWRGPNSPLHF.

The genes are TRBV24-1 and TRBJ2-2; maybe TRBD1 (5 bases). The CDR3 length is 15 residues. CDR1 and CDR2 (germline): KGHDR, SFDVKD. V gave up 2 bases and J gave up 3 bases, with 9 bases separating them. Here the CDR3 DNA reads TGTGCCACCAGTGATTCGCGACAGTACACCGGGGAGCTGTTTTTT. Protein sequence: CATSDSRQYTGELFF.

The CDR3 reads CASSLTGGEQYF. CDR3 nucleotides: TGTGCCAGCAGCTTGACAGGGGGCGAGCAGTACTTC. This chain links TRBV5-6 with TRBJ2-7; 8 nucleotides match TRBD1. Germline V gene lookup returns CDR1 SGHDT and CDR2 YYEEEE. There are 12 residues in the CDR3. The trim removed 1 base at V and 6 bases at J, leaving 0 bases unmatched.

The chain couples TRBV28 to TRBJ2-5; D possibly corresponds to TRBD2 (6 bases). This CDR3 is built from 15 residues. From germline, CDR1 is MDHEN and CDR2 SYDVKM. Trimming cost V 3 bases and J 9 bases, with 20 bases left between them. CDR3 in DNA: TGTGCCAGCAGTTTTAGCGGCCGTCTGGAGCTGGCCCAGTACTTC. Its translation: CASSFSGRLELAQYF.

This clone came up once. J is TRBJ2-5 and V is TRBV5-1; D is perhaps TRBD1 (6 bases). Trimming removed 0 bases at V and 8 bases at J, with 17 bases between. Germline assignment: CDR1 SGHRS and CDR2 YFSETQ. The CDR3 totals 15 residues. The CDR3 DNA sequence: TGCGCCAGCAGCTTGGCCGGAAACAGGGCCGAAACCCAGTACTTC. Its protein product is CASSLAGNRAETQYF.

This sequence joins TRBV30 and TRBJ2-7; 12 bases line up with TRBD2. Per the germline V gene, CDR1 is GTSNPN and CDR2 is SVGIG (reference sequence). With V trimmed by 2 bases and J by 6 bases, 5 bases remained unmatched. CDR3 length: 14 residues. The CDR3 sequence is CAWSSSGGAFEQYF. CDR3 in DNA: TGTGCCTGGAGTTCTAGCGGGGGGGCTTTCGAGCAGTACTTC.

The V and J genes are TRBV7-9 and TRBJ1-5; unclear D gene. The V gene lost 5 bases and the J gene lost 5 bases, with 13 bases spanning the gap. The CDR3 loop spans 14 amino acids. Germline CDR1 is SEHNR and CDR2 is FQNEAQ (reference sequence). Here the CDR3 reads CASSQLEGDQPQHF. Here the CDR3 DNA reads TGTGCCAGCAGCCAGCTTGAGGGTGATCAGCCCCAGCATTTT.

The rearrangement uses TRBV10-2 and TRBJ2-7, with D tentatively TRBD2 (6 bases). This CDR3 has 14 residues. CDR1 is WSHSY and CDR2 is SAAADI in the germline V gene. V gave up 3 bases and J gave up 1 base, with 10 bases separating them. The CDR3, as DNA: TGCGCCAGCAGTGAACCGGGACTTTCCTACGAGCAGTACTTC. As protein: CASSEPGLSYEQYF.

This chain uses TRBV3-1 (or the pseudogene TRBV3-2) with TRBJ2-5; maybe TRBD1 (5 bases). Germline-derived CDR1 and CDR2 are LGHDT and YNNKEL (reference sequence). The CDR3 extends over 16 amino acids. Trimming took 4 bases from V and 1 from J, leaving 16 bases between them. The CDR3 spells CASSPPSWGPQETQYF. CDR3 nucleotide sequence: TGTGCCAGCAGCCCACCCTCATGGGGCCCCCAAGAGACCCAGTACTTC.

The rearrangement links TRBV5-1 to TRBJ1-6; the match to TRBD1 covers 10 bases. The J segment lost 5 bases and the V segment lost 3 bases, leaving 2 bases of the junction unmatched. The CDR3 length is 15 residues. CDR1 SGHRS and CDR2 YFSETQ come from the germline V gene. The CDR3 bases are TGCGCCAGCAGCTCGGGACAGGGGAATAATTCACCCCTCCACTTT. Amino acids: CASSSGQGNNSPLHF.

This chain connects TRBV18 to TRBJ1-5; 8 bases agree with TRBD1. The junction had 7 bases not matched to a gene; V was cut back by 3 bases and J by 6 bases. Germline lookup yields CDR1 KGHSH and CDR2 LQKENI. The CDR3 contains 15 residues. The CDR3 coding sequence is TGTGCCAGCTCACCTTCGACAGGGGTTGCTCAGCCCCAGCATTTT. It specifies CASSPSTGVAQPQHF.